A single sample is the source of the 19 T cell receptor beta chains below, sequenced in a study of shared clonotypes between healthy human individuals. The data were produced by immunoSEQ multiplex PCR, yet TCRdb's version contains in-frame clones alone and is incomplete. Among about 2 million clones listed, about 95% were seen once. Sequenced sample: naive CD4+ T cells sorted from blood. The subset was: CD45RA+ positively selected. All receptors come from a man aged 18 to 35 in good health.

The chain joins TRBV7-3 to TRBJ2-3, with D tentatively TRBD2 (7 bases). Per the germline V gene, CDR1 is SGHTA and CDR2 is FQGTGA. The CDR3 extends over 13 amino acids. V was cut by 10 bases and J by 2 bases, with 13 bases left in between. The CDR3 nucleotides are TGTGCCACCTCCGGGGGGCCCACAGATACGCAGTATTTT. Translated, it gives CATSGGPTDTQYF.

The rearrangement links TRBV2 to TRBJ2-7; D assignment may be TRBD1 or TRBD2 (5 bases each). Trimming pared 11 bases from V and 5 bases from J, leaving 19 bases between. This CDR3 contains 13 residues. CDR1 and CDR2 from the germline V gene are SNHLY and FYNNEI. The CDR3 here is CAVARAGSNEQYF. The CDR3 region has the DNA TGTGCCGTGGCCCGGGCAGGGAGCAACGAGCAGTACTTC.

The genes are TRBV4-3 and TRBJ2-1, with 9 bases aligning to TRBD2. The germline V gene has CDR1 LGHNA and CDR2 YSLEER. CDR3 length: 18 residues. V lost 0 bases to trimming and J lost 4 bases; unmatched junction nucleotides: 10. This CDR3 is CASSQELAGGMVYNEQFF. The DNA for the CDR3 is TGCGCCAGCAGCCAAGAACTAGCGGGTGGGATGGTGTACAATGAGCAGTTCTTC.

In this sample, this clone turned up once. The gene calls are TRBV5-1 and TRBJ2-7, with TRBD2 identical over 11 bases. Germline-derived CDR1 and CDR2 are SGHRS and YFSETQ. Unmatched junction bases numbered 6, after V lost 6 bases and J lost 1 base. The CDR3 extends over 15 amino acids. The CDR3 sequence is CASKPSSGGSYEQYF. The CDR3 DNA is TGCGCCAGCAAGCCTTCTAGCGGGGGGTCCTACGAGCAGTACTTC.

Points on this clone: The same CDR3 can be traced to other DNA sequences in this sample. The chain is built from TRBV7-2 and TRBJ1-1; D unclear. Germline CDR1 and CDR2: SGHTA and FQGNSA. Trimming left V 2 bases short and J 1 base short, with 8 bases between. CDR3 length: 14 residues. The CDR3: CASSLYAENTEAFF. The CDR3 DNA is TGTGCCAGCAGCTTATATGCAGAGAACACTGAAGCTTTCTTT.

CDR3 region: CASSLGAQRGETQYF. CDR3 in DNA: TGTGCCAGCAGCTTAGGTGCCCAGCGGGGGGAGACCCAGTACTTC. The chain joins TRBV13 to TRBJ2-5, with 8 positions matching TRBD2. The CDR3 totals 15 residues. V gave up 0 bases and J gave up 5 bases; unmatched junction bases: 5. Germline CDR1 PRHDT, CDR2 FYEKMQ (reference sequence).

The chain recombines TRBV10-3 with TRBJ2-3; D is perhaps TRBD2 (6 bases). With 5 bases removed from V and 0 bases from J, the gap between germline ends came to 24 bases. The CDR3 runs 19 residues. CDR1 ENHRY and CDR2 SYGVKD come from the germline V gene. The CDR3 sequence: CAISIGGYSWGTSTDTQYF. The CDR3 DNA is TGTGCCATCAGTATCGGGGGTTACTCATGGGGTACTAGCACAGATACGCAGTATTTT.

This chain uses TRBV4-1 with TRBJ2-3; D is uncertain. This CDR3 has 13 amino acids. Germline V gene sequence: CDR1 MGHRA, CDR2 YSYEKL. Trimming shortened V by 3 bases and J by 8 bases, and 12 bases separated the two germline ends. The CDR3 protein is CASSQVGLGTQYF. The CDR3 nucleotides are TGCGCCAGCAGCCAGGTTGGGTTGGGTACGCAGTATTTT.

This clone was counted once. DNA of the CDR3: TGTGCCAGCAGCTTAAATAGCAGACTAGCGGGAGTCGAGCAGTACTTC. It specifies CASSLNSRLAGVEQYF. The J gene is TRBJ2-7, the V gene TRBV7-2; 12 nucleotides line up with TRBD2. The ends lost 2 bases at V and 6 bases at J; junction bases unmatched: 8. Germline values: CDR1 SGHTA, CDR2 FQGNSA. There are 16 residues in the CDR3.

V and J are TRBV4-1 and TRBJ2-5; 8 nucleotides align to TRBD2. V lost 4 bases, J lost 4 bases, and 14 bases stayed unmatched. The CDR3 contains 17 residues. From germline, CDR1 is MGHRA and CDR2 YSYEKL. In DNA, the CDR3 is TGCGCCAGCAGCCCCCTCGGGCGGGGGGAGGCTAGAGAGACCCAGTACTTC. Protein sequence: CASSPLGRGEARETQYF.

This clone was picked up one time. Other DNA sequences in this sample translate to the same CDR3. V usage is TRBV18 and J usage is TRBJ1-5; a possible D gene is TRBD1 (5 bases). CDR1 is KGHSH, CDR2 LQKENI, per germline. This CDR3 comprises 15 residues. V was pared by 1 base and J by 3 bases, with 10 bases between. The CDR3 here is CASSPLPGPNQPQHF. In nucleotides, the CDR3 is TGTGCCAGCTCACCACTTCCAGGGCCCAATCAGCCCCAGCATTTT. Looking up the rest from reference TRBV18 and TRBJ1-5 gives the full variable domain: NAGVMQNPRHLVRRRGQEARLRCSPMKGHSHVYWYRQLPEEGLKFMVYLQKENIIDESGMPKERFSAEFPKEGPSILRIQQVVRGDSAAYFCASSPLPGPNQPQHFGDGTRLSIL.

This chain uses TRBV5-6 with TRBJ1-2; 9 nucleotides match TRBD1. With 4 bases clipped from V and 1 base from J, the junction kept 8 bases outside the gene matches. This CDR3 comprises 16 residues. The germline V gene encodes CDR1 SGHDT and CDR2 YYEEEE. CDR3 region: CASSSDRGKVNYGYTF. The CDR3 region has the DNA TGTGCCAGCAGCAGCGACAGGGGGAAGGTTAACTATGGCTACACCTTC.

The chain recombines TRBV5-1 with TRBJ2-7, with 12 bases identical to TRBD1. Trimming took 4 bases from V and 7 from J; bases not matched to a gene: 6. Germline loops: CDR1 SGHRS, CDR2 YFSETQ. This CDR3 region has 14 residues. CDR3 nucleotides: TGCGCCAGCAGCGAGGGACAGGGGGCGAGGGAGCAGTACTTC. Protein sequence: CASSEGQGAREQYF.

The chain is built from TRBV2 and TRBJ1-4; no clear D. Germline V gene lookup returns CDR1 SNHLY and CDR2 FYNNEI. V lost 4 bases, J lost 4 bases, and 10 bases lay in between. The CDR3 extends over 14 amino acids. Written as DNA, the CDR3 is TGTGCCAGCAGTGGGACGGCAGTTAATGAAAAACTGTTTTTT. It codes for CASSGTAVNEKLFF.

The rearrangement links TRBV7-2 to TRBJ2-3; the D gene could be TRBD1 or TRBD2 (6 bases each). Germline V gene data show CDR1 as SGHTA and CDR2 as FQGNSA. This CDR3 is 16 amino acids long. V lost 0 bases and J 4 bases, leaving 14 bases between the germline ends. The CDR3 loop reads CASSLAGPGGADTQYF. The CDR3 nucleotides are TGTGCCAGCAGCTTAGCGGGCCCCGGGGGCGCAGATACGCAGTATTTT. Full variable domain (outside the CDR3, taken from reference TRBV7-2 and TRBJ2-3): GAGVSQSPSNKVTEKGKDVELRCDPISGHTALYWYRQSLGQGLEFLIYFQGNSAPDKSGLPSDRFSAERTGGSVSTLTIQRTQQEDSAVYLCASSLAGPGGADTQYFGPGTRLTVL.

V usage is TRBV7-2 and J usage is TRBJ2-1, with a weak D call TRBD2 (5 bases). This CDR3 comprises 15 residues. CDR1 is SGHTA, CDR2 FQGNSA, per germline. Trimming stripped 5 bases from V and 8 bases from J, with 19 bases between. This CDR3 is CASSPSGSSSDEQFF. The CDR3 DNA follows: TGTGCCAGCAGCCCGTCTGGATCTAGCTCGGATGAGCAGTTCTTC.

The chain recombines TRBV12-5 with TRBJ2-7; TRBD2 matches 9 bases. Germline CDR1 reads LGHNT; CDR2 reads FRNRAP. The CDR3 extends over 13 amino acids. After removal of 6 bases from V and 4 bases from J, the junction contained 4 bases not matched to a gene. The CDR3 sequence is CASGLAGQYEQYF. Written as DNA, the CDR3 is TGTGCTAGTGGACTAGCGGGCCAATACGAGCAGTACTTC.

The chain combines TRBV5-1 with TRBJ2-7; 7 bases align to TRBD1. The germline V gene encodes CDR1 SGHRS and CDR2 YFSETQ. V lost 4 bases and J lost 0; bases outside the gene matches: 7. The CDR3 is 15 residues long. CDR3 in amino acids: CASSLHRDSSYEQYF. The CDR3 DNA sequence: TGCGCCAGCAGCCTACACCGGGACAGCTCCTACGAGCAGTACTTC.

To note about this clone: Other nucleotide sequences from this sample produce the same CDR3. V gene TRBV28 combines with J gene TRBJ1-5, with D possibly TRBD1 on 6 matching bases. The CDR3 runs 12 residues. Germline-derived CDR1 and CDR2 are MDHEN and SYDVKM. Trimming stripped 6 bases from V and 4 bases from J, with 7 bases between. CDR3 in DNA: TGTGCCAGCAGCCAGGGGAATCAGCCCCAGCATTTT. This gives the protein CASSQGNQPQHF.